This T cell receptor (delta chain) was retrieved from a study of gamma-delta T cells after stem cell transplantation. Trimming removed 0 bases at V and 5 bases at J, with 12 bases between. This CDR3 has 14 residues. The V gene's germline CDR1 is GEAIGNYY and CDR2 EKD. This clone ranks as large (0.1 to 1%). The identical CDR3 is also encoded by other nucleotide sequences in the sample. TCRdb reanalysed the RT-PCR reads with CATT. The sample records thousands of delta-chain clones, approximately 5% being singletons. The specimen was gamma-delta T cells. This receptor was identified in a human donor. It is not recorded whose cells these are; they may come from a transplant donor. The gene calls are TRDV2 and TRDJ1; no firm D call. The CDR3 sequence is CACDTLRTEDKLIF. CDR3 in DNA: TGTGCCTGTGACACCCTTCGCACTGAGGATAAACTCATCTTT.